A selection of T cell receptor beta chains follows, all from one sample in a study of T cell responses to AZD1222 COVID-19 vaccine. Assay: immunoSEQ multiplex PCR; the TCRdb copy retains only in-frame clones and omits some. The table includes about 130,000 clones, roughly nine tenths detected once. The starting material was peripheral blood, obtained on day 0 of AZD1222 vaccination. Source of these receptors: an adult in good health. CDR3s include the opening cysteine and the closing phenylalanine or tryptophan. D genes are given only for firm matches. The listing skips clone size in some rows; elsewhere it reads once, few, many or a size class.

cdr3_length j_call v_call clone_size d_call cdr3_aa cdr3_nt
14 TRBJ1-2 TRBV19 NA NA CASSIIPRFDGYTF TGTGCCAGTAGTATTATTCCGCGGTTCGACGGCTACACCTTC
15 TRBJ1-5 TRBV2 NA TRBD1 CASSWDRAMSQPQHF TGTGCCAGCAGCTGGGACAGGGCTATGAGTCAGCCCCAGCATTTT
14 TRBJ2-3 TRBV7-2 NA TRBD1 CASTPGQGPDTQYF TGTGCCAGCACCCCTGGACAGGGCCCAGATACGCAGTATTTT
16 TRBJ2-1 TRBV27 NA NA CASSFLPLESYNEQFF TGTGCCAGCAGTTTCCTCCCACTGGAGTCCTACAATGAGCAGTTCTTC
13 TRBJ1-2 TRBV11-2 NA NA CASSLVGDHGYTF TGTGCCAGCAGCTTAGTCGGTGATCATGGCTACACCTTC
15 TRBJ2-3 TRBV7-9 once NA CASSHPGLGADTQYF TGTGCCAGCAGCCACCCGGGGCTGGGTGCAGATACGCAGTATTTT
11 TRBJ1-1 TRBV30 NA TRBD1 CAWSPTGDAFF TGTGCCTGGAGCCCGACAGGGGATGCTTTCTTT
15 TRBJ1-1 TRBV7-6 NA NA CASSKRQAGNTEAFF TGTGCCAGCAGCAAACGACAGGCCGGGAACACTGAAGCTTTCTTT
13 TRBJ1-5 TRBV19 NA NA CASSMGRGQPQHF TGTGCCAGTAGTATGGGCAGGGGTCAGCCCCAGCATTTT
16 TRBJ2-5 TRBV11-2 NA TRBD2 CASSPWASGGSGTQYF TGTGCCAGCAGCCCATGGGCTAGCGGGGGCTCAGGGACCCAGTACTTC
12 TRBJ2-1 TRBV9 NA TRBD2 CASSAGENEQFF TGTGCCAGTTCAGCGGGAGAAAATGAGCAGTTCTTC
14 TRBJ2-7 TRBV7-2 NA NA CASSFGRAWYEQYF TGTGCCAGCAGCTTCGGCAGGGCTTGGTACGAGCAGTACTTC
17 TRBJ2-1 TRBV7-6 once TRBD2 CASSLGLAGDIYNEQFF TGTGCCAGCAGCTTAGGGCTAGCGGGGGATATCTACAATGAGCAGTTCTTC
16 TRBJ2-1 TRBV5-1 few TRBD1 CASGKTSGQSYNEQFF TGCGCCAGCGGTAAAACGTCGGGACAGTCCTACAATGAGCAGTTCTTC
16 TRBJ1-6 TRBV5-6 NA NA CASSLIQSSYNSPLHF TGTGCCAGCAGCTTGATCCAGAGCTCCTATAATTCACCCCTCCACTTT
15 TRBJ2-5 TRBV19 NA NA CATSGGRRSVETQYF TGTGCCACCTCCGGCGGACGGAGGAGCGTGGAGACCCAGTACTTC
13 TRBJ2-3 TRBV28 NA NA CASSLRSTDTQYF TGTGCCAGCAGTTTAAGGAGCACAGATACGCAGTATTTT
16 TRBJ2-3 TRBV6-6 once TRBD2 CASSWASGTSTDTQYF TGTGCCAGCAGTTGGGCTAGCGGGACTAGCACAGATACGCAGTATTTT
14 TRBJ1-4 TRBV14 NA NA CASSPSGGLEKLFF TGTGCCAGCAGCCCATCCGGAGGGCTGGAAAAACTGTTTTTT
13 TRBJ2-3 TRBV9 once NA CASSAPSGDTQYF TGTGCCAGCAGCGCGCCCTCCGGGGATACGCAGTATTTT
15 TRBJ1-6 TRBV2 once NA CASSDRNSYNSPLHF TGTGCCAGCAGTGACAGGAACTCCTATAATTCACCCCTCCACTTT
14 TRBJ2-7 TRBV4-2 NA NA CASSPGLGSYEQYF TGTGCCAGCAGCCCGGGACTTGGTTCCTACGAGCAGTACTTC
18 TRBJ1-3 TRBV7-9 NA NA CASSQLKGRDGSGNTIYF TGTGCCAGCAGCCAATTAAAGGGCAGGGACGGATCTGGAAACACCATATATTTT
13 TRBJ2-7 TRBV5-4 NA NA CASSHADPGKQYF TGTGCCAGCAGCCACGCGGACCCGGGGAAGCAGTACTTC
14 TRBJ1-1 TRBV19 NA NA CASREWGTNTEAFF TGTGCCAGTAGAGAGTGGGGCACGAACACTGAAGCTTTCTTT
12 TRBJ1-1 TRBV4-1 few NA CASSQGSTEAFF TGCGCCAGCAGCCAGGGTTCCACTGAAGCTTTCTTT
13 TRBJ2-3 TRBV24-1 NA NA CATSRGGTDTQYF TGTGCCACCAGCAGGGGAGGCACAGATACGCAGTATTTT
16 TRBJ1-1 TRBV11-2 NA NA CASSSPYKGPNTEAFF TGTGCCAGCAGCTCCCCTTATAAAGGCCCCAACACTGAAGCTTTCTTT
13 TRBJ1-6 TRBV30 once NA CAWSEQGNSPLHF TGTGCCTGGAGTGAGCAGGGTAATTCACCCCTCCACTTT
14 TRBJ1-1 TRBV6-5 NA NA CASSGSLASTEAFF TGTGCCAGCAGCGGATCCCTAGCAAGCACTGAAGCTTTCTTT
16 TRBJ1-2 TRBV7-9 NA TRBD1 CASSSTNEQGADGYTF TGTGCCAGCAGCTCTACAAATGAACAGGGGGCAGATGGCTACACCTTC